These 21 T cell receptor beta chains were sequenced from one sample in a study of blood T cell repertoires in COVID-19. TCRdb's table, derived via immunoSEQ multiplex PCR, lists solely in-frame clones and lacks some. In the table there are a few hundred thousand clones, around 83% of which are singletons. Sequencing input: peripheral blood. These receptors were taken from a woman aged 40 to 55 who had recovered from COVID-19.

The chain couples TRBV28 to TRBJ2-5; D is unresolved. Germline V gene sequence: CDR1 MDHEN, CDR2 SYDVKM. Trimming pared 6 bases from V and 5 bases from J, leaving 10 bases between. CDR3 size: 12 residues. CDR3 in amino acids: CASRTKRETQYF. The CDR3 DNA reads as TGTGCCAGCAGGACGAAGAGGGAGACCCAGTACTTC.

V and J are TRBV2 and TRBJ2-3; a weak D match, TRBD2 (6 bases). This CDR3 spans 15 amino acids. Trimming removed 11 bases at V and 2 bases at J, with 20 bases between. CDR1 and CDR2 (germline): SNHLY, FYNNEI. CDR3 sequence reads: CAGSQRAGTTDTQYF. The CDR3 nucleotides read TGTGCCGGCTCTCAACGCGCGGGAACCACAGATACGCAGTATTTT.

V and J are TRBV7-9 and TRBJ1-1; D may be TRBD1 (6 bases). V lost 5 bases, J lost 0 bases, and 19 bases lay in between. Per the germline V gene, CDR1 is SEHNR and CDR2 is FQNEAQ (reference sequence). There are 17 residues in the CDR3. CDR3 coding DNA: TGTGCCAGCAGCCCAACCTCCACCCGGACAGTGAACACTGAAGCTTTCTTT. This encodes CASSPTSTRTVNTEAFF.

The V gene is TRBV5-6, the J gene TRBJ2-7, with TRBD1 as a possible D gene (5 bases). This CDR3 comprises 15 residues. V lost 0 bases to trimming and J lost 3 bases, with 13 bases between them. Germline lookup yields CDR1 SGHDT and CDR2 YYEEEE. Here the CDR3 reads CASSLDFKGNYEQYF. Written as DNA, the CDR3 is TGTGCCAGCAGCTTGGATTTTAAGGGGAACTACGAGCAGTACTTC.

This clone was observed a few times. The chain is built from TRBV2 and TRBJ2-2, with D hard to call. This CDR3 contains 14 residues. Trimming stripped 4 bases from V and 2 bases from J, with 8 bases between. The germline V gene encodes CDR1 SNHLY and CDR2 FYNNEI. Written as DNA, the CDR3 is TGTGCCAGCAGTGGCCAGGCTAACACCGGGGAGCTGTTTTTT. Amino acid sequence: CASSGQANTGELFF.

The chain couples TRBV7-9 to TRBJ2-3; 8 bases fit TRBD2. Germline assignment: CDR1 SEHNR and CDR2 FQNEAQ (reference sequence). V shed 1 base and J 7 bases; nucleotides not matched to a gene: 13. The CDR3 totals 17 residues. In DNA form, the CDR3 reads TGTGCCAGCAGCTTAGTATTAGCGGGGCCCTATGCAAATACGCAGTATTTT. Amino acid sequence: CASSLVLAGPYANTQYF.

The chain combines TRBV10-3 with TRBJ2-2, with TRBD2 matching 10 bases. Trimming cost V 3 bases and J 10 bases; bases outside gene matches: 2. Germline values: CDR1 ENHRY, CDR2 SYGVKD. The CDR3 spans 13 residues. CDR3 DNA: TGTGCCATCAGTGAAAGCGGGGGGGTGGAGCTGTTTTTT. This encodes CAISESGGVELFF.

The V and J genes are TRBV5-1 and TRBJ2-5, with D unclear. Germline CDR1 and CDR2: SGHRS and YFSETQ. There are 15 residues in the CDR3. V shed 1 base and J shed 0 bases, with 10 bases lying between them. CDR3 region: CASSLMAAYQETQYF. CDR3 in DNA: TGCGCCAGCAGCTTGATGGCAGCGTACCAAGAGACCCAGTACTTC.

The V gene is TRBV19, the J gene TRBJ2-7; 7 bases align to TRBD1. Germline V gene data show CDR1 as LNHDA and CDR2 as SQIVND (reference sequence). The CDR3 has 15 residues. After removal of 7 bases from V and 1 base from J, the junction contained 10 bases not matched to a gene. In DNA, the CDR3 is TGTGCCAGTAATCACCCGGCAGGGGGTTCCTACGAGCAGTACTTC. This sequence encodes CASNHPAGGSYEQYF.

This chain links TRBV12-3 or TRBV12-4 with TRBJ1-5; D possibly corresponds to TRBD1 (5 bases). V was trimmed by 6 bases and J by 7 bases, leaving 13 bases between them. CDR3 size: 13 residues. This CDR3 is CASRKSQGQPQHF. CDR3 nucleotides: TGTGCCAGCAGGAAATCCCAGGGACAGCCCCAGCATTTT.

The gene calls are TRBV10-3 and TRBJ1-2; tentative D call: TRBD1 (5 bases). Trimming took off 3 bases at V and 4 bases at J, with 12 bases between the two ends. The V gene's germline CDR1 is ENHRY and CDR2 SYGVKD. The CDR3 loop spans 14 amino acids. The CDR3 DNA sequence: TGTGCCATCAGTGACCCAACCGACAGCTATGGCTACACCTTC. This encodes CAISDPTDSYGYTF.

The V and J genes are TRBV5-1 and TRBJ2-7; TRBD1 matches 11 bases. This CDR3 is 13 amino acids long. With 3 bases clipped from V and 7 bases from J, the junction kept 3 bases outside the gene matches. The germline V gene encodes CDR1 SGHRS and CDR2 YFSETQ. This CDR3 is CASSSGTGGEQYF. CDR3 nucleotides: TGCGCCAGCAGCTCAGGGACAGGGGGAGAGCAGTACTTC.

V usage is TRBV4-1 and J usage is TRBJ2-7; TRBD1 agrees at 10 bases. The CDR3 has 15 amino acids. V shed 1 base, J shed 4 bases, and the junction held 4 bases outside the gene matches. Per germline, CDR1 MGHRA and CDR2 YSYEKL. CDR3 nucleotide sequence: TGCGCCAGCAGCCAAGTCGACAGGGGGCTGTACGAGCAGTACTTC. As protein: CASSQVDRGLYEQYF.

CDR3 nucleotide sequence: TGTGCCACCTCCCGACAGGGGAATCAGCCCCAGCATTTT. Amino acids: CATSRQGNQPQHF. The V and J genes are TRBV12-3 or TRBV12-4 and TRBJ1-5, with TRBD1 matching 8 bases. The CDR3 extends over 13 amino acids. The V segment lost 10 bases and the J segment 4 bases; nucleotides outside the gene matches: 6.

The rearrangement links TRBV29-1 to TRBJ1-4, with a possible D match to TRBD1 (6 bases). Trimming left V 6 bases short and J 0 bases short, with 11 bases between. Germline CDR1 SQVTM, CDR2 ANQGSEA. The CDR3 spans 14 residues. Written as DNA, the CDR3 is TGCAGCGTCCAGGGGAGTGCAACTAATGAAAAACTGTTTTTT. Translating it yields CSVQGSATNEKLFF.

The rearrangement links TRBV15 to TRBJ1-4; no firm D call. V was pared by 6 bases and J by 3 bases, with 8 bases between. Germline assignment: CDR1 LNHNV and CDR2 YYDKDF (reference sequence). The CDR3 has 13 amino acids. For the CDR3, the DNA is TGTGCCACCAGAAGACTTTCTAATGAAAAACTGTTTTTT. Translation gives CATRRLSNEKLFF.

The chain uses TRBV30 and TRBJ2-3; 9 bases are a match to TRBD2. Germline CDR1 is GTSNPN and CDR2 is SVGIG (reference sequence). The CDR3 loop spans 13 amino acids. The V gene end was trimmed by 1 base and the J gene end by 4 bases; junction bases not matched to a gene: 0. The CDR3 loop is CAWSASGADTQYF. Here the CDR3 DNA reads TGTGCCTGGAGTGCTAGCGGGGCAGATACGCAGTATTTT.

This clone was seen a single time. V gene TRBV2 combines with J gene TRBJ2-1, with TRBD1 identical over 8 bases. This CDR3 has 14 amino acids. Per the germline V gene, CDR1 is SNHLY and CDR2 is FYNNEI. The ends lost 5 bases at V and 6 bases at J; junction bases unmatched: 6. The CDR3 here is CASSFRDRPNEQFF. The CDR3 DNA follows: TGTGCCAGCAGTTTCCGGGACAGGCCCAATGAGCAGTTCTTC.

This clone was observed once. The chain employs TRBV6-2 or TRBV6-3 and TRBJ2-5, with a possible D match to TRBD2 (6 bases). Trimming stripped 4 bases from V and 1 base from J, with 13 bases between. Germline V CDR1 and CDR2: MNHEY, SVGEGT. The CDR3 is 15 residues long. CDR3 region: CASSFGGVVQETQYF. The CDR3 DNA is TGTGCCAGCAGTTTCGGCGGGGTCGTCCAAGAGACCCAGTACTTC.

V gene TRBV28 combines with J gene TRBJ2-1, with D tentatively TRBD1 (6 bases). CDR1 is MDHEN and CDR2 is SYDVKM in the germline V gene. Trimming stripped 5 bases from V and 4 bases from J, with 15 bases between. The CDR3 loop spans 15 amino acids. CDR3 protein: CASSPRGTQYNEQFF. CDR3 sequence (DNA): TGTGCCAGCAGTCCTAGGGGGACCCAATACAATGAGCAGTTCTTC.

The gene calls are TRBV2 and TRBJ1-1, with 7 bases lining up with TRBD1. With V trimmed by 6 bases and J by 1 base, 8 bases remained unmatched. The CDR3 extends over 15 amino acids. Looked up from germline, CDR1 is SNHLY and CDR2 is FYNNEI. The CDR3 DNA sequence: TGTGCCAGCAGGCCCCCTACAGGGGCGAACACTGAAGCTTTCTTT. Protein: CASRPPTGANTEAFF.